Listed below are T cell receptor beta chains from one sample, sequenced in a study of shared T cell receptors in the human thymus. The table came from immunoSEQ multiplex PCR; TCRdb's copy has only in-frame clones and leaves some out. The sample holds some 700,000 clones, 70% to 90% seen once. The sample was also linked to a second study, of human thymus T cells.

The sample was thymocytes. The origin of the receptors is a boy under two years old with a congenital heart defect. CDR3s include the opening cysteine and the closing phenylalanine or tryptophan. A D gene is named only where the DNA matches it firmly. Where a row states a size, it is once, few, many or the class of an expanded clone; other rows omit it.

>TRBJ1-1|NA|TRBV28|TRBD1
CASSPRTGQAFF
TGTGCCAGCAGCCCTCGGACAGGGCAGGCTTTCTTT
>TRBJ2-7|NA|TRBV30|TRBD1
CAWRGRGDRYYEQYF
TGTGCCTGGAGAGGTAGGGGGGACAGGTACTACGAGCAGTACTTC
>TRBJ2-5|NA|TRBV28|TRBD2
CASSLWASGQETQYF
TGTGCCAGCAGTTTATGGGCTAGCGGACAAGAGACCCAGTACTTC
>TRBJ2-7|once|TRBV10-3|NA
CAISESRVDRLRYEQYF
TGTGCCATCAGTGAGTCTAGGGTAGACAGGTTACGCTACGAGCAGTACTTC
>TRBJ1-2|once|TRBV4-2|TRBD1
CASSPLTGGGYGYTF
TGTGCCAGCAGCCCTCTGACAGGGGGCGGGTATGGCTACACCTTC
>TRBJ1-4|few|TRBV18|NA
CASSPPRATNEKLFF
TGTGCCAGCTCACCACCCCGAGCAACTAATGAAAAACTGTTTTTT
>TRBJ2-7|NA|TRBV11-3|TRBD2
CASSSRGLAGGTYEQYF
TGTGCCAGCAGCTCCCGGGGTCTAGCGGGAGGAACCTACGAGCAGTACTTC
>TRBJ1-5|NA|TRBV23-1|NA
CASTRRVNQPQHF
TGCGCCAGCACCCGACGGGTCAATCAGCCCCAGCATTTT
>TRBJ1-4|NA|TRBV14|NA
CASSQEQGRPELFF
TGTGCCAGCAGCCAAGAACAGGGAAGACCAGAACTGTTTTTT
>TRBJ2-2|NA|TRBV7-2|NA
CASSRGSAAHTGELFF
TGTGCCAGCAGCCGAGGCTCAGCGGCTCATACCGGGGAGCTGTTTTTT
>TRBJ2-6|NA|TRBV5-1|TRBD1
CASSLGYRDRPTSGANVLTF
TGCGCCAGCAGCTTGGGATACCGGGACAGGCCAACCTCTGGGGCCAACGTCCTGACTTTC
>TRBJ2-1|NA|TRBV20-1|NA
CSARDADEQFF
TGCAGTGCTAGAGATGCGGATGAGCAGTTCTTC
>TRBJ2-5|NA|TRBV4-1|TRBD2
CASSPREGGSWQETQYF
TGCGCCAGCAGCCCCCGGGAAGGCGGGAGTTGGCAAGAGACCCAGTACTTC
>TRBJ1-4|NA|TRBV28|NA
CASSLPLDKQNEKLFF
TGTGCCAGCAGTTTACCATTGGACAAGCAAAATGAAAAACTGTTTTTT
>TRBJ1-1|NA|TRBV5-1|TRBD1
CASSLIQGANTEAFF
TGCGCCAGCAGCTTGATACAGGGGGCGAACACTGAAGCTTTCTTT
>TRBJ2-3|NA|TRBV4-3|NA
CASSQGGSTDTQYF
TGCGCCAGCAGCCAAGGTGGTAGTACAGATACGCAGTATTTT
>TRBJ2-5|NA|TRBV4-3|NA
CASSQDRGQETQYF
TGCGCCAGCAGCCAAGATCGGGGCCAAGAGACCCAGTACTTC
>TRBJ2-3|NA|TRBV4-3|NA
CASSQESSDTQYF
TGCGCCAGCAGCCAAGAGTCATCAGATACGCAGTATTTT
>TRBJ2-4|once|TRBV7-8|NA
CASSAGFSGQGRKNIQYF
TGTGCCAGCAGCGCCGGGTTTAGCGGGCAGGGGCGGAAAAACATTCAGTACTTC
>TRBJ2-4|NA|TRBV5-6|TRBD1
CASSRGQGGPLAKNIQYF
TGTGCCAGCAGCAGGGGACAGGGAGGTCCTTTAGCCAAAAACATTCAGTACTTC
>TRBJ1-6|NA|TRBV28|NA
CASSLSSGNSPLHF
TGTGCCAGCAGTTTGTCGTCCGGGAATTCACCCCTCCACTTT
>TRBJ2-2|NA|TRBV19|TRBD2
CASSISGTSGNTGELFF
TGTGCCAGTAGTATCTCCGGGACTAGCGGGAACACCGGGGAGCTGTTTTTT
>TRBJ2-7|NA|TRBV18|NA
CASSPSGWVHEYEQYF
TGTGCCAGCTCACCTAGCGGTTGGGTTCATGAATACGAGCAGTACTTC
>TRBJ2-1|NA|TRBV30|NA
CAWSSGISYNEQFF
TGTGCCTGGAGTTCGGGTATCTCCTACAATGAGCAGTTCTTC
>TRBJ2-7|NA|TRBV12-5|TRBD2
CASGLGLAGGAYEQYF
TGTGCTAGTGGTTTGGGACTAGCGGGAGGGGCCTACGAGCAGTACTTC
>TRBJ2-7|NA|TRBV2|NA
CASSSSGVIYEQYF
TGTGCCAGCAGTTCAAGCGGAGTGATCTACGAGCAGTACTTC